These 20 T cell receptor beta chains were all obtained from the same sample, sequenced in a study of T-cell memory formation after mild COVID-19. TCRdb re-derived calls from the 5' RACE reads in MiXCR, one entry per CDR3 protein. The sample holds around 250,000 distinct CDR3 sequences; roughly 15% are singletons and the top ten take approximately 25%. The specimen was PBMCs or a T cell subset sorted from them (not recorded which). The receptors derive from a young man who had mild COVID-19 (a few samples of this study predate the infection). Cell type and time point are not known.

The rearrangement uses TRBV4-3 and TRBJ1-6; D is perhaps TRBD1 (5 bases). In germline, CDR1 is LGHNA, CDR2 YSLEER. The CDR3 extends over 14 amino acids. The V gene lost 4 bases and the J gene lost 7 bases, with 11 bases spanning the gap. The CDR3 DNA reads TGCGCCAGCAGCCCAGGGACCCCAAATTCACCCCTCCACTTT. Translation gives CASSPGTPNSPLHF.

CDR3 sequence reads: CASSPDRLDIQYF. The CDR3 DNA is TGCGCCAGCAGCCCGGACAGGTTGGACATTCAGTACTTC. The chain employs TRBV5-1 and TRBJ2-4; 7 bases map to TRBD1. Looked up from germline, CDR1 is SGHRS and CDR2 is YFSETQ. This CDR3 region has 13 residues. J was trimmed by 8 bases and V by 4 bases; bases with no gene match: 6.

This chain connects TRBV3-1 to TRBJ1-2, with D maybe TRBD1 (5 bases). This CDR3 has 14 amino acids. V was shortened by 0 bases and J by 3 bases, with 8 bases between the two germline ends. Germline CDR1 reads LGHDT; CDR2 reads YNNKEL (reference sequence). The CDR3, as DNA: TGTGCCAGCAGCCAAGATCAGGGTTACTATGGCTACACCTTC. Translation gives CASSQDQGYYGYTF.

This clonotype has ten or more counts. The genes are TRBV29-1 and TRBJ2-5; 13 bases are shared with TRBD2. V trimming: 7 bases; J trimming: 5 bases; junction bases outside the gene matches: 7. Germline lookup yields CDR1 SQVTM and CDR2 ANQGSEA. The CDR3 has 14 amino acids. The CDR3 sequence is CSATSTSGGETQYF. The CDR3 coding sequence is TGCAGCGCGACCTCGACTAGCGGGGGGGAGACCCAGTACTTC.

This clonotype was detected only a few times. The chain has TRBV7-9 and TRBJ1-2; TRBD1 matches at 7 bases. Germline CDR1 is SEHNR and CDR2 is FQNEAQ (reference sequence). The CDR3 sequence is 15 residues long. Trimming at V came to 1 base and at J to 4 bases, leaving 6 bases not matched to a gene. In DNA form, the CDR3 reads TGTGCCAGCAGCTTAGAACCGGGACAGAGCTATGGCTACACCTTC. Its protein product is CASSLEPGQSYGYTF. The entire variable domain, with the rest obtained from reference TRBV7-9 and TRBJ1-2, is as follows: DTGVSQNPRHKITKRGQNVTFRCDPISEHNRLYWYRQTLGQGPEFLTYFQNEAQLEKSRLLSDRFSAERPKGSFSTLEIQRTEQGDSAMYLCASSLEPGQSYGYTFGSGTRLTVV.

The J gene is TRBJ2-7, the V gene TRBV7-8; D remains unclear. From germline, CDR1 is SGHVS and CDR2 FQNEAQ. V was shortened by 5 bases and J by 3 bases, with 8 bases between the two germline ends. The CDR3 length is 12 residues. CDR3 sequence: CASSQIYYEQYV. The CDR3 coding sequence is TGTGCCAGCAGCCAGATCTACTACGAGCAGTACGTC.

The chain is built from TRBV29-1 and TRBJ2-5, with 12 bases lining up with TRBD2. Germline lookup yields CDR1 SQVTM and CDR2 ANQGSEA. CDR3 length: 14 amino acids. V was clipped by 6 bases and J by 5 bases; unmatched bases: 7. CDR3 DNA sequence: TGCAGCGTCTCTAGCGGGGGGGCAGAGGAGACCCAGTACTTC. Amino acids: CSVSSGGAEETQYF.

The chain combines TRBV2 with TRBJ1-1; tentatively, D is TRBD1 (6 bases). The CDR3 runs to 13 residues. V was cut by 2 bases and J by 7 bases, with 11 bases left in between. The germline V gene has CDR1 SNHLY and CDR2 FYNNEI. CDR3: CASSERGGREAFF. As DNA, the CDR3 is TGTGCCAGCAGTGAAAGGGGGGGTCGTGAAGCTTTCTTT.

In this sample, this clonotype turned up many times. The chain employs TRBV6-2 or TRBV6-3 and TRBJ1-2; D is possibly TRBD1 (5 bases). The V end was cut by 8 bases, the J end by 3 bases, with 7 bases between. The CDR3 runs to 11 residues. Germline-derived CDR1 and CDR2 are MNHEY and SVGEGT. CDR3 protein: CASGTDYGYTF. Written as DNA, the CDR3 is TGTGCCAGCGGGACGGACTATGGCTACACCTTC.

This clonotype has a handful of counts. CDR3 sequence reads: CSASPTGEATEAFF. The CDR3 DNA sequence: TGCAGTGCTAGCCCGACAGGGGAGGCCACTGAAGCTTTCTTT. The gene calls are TRBV20-1 and TRBJ1-1, with 8 bases that match TRBD1. The germline V gene encodes CDR1 DFQATT and CDR2 SNEGSKA (reference sequence). CDR3 size: 14 residues. The V segment lost 3 bases and the J segment 4 bases; nucleotides outside the gene matches: 7.

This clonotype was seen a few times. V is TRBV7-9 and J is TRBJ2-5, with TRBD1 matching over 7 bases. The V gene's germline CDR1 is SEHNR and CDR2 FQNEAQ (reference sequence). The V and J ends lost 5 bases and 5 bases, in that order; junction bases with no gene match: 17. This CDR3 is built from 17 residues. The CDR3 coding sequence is TGTGCCAGCAGCCAGCACGACAGGGAAACCCAAGGGGAGACCCAGTACTTC. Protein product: CASSQHDRETQGETQYF.

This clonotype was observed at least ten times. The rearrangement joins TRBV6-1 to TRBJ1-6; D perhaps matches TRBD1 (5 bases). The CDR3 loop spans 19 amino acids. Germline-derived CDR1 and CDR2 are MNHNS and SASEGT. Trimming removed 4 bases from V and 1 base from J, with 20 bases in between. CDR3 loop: CASSGPAGRIRSYNSPLHF. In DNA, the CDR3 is TGTGCCAGCAGTGGACCGGCGGGGCGAATAAGATCCTATAATTCACCCCTCCACTTT.

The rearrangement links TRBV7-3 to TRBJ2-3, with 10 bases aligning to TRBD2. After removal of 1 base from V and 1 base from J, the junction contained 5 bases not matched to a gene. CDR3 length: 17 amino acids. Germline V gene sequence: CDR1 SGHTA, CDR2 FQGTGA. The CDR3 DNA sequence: TGTGCCAGCAGCTTAAGGCCTAGCGGGGGCGGCACAGATACGCAGTATTTT. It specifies CASSLRPSGGGTDTQYF.

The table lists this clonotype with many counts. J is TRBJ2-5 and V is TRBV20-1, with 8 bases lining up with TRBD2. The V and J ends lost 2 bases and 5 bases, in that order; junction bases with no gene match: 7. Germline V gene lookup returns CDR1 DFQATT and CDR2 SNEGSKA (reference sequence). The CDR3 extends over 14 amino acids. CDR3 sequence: CSARPYTGGETQYF. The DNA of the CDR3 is TGCAGTGCTAGACCCTATACGGGGGGGGAGACCCAGTACTTC.

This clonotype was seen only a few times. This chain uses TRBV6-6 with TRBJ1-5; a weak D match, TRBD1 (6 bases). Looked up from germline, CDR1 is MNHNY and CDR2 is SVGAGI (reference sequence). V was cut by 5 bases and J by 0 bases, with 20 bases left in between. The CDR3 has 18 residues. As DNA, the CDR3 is TGTGCCAGCAGTGCGAGGGGTCGACAGGACCCTAGCAATCAGCCCCAGCATTTT. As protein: CASSARGRQDPSNQPQHF.

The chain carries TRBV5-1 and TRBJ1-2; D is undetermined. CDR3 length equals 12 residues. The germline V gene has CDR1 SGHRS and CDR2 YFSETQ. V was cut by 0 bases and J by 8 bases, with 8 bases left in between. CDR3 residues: CASSLGQGGYTF. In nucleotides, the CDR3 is TGCGCCAGCAGCTTGGGACAAGGAGGCTACACCTTC. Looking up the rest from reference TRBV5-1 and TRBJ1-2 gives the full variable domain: KAGVTQTPRYLIKTRGQQVTLSCSPISGHRSVSWYQQTPGQGLQFLFEYFSETQRNKGNFPGRFSGRQFSNSRSEMNVSTLELGDSALYLCASSLGQGGYTFGSGTRLTVV.

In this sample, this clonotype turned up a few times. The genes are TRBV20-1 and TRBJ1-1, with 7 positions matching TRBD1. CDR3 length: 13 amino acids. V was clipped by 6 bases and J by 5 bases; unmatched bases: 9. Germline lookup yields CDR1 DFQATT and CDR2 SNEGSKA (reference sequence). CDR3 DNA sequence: TGCAGTGCCCCCAGGAACAGGGGAACTGAAGCTTTCTTT. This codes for CSAPRNRGTEAFF.

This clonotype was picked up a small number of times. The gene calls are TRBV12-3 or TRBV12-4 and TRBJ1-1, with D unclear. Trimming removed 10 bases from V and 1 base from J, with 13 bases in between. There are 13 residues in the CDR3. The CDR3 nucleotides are TGTGCCACCGGTGGGCAGCAGAACACTGAAGCTTTCTTT. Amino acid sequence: CATGGQQNTEAFF.

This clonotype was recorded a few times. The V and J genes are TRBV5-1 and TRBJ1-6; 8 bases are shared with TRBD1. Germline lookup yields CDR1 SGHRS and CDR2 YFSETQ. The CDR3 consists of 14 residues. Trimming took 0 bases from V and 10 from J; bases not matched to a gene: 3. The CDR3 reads CASSLEQGVSPLHF. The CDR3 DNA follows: TGCGCCAGCAGCTTGGAACAGGGGGTCTCACCCCTCCACTTT.

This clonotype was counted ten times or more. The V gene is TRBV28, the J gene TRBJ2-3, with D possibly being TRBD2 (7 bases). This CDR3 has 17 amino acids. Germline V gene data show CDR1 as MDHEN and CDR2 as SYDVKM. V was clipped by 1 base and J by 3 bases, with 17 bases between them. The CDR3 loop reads CASSLSGAGVWTDTQYF. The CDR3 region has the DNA TGTGCCAGCAGTTTATCGGGGGCGGGGGTCTGGACAGATACGCAGTATTTT. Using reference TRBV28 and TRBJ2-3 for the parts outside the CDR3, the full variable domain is DVKVTQSSRYLVKRTGEKVFLECVQDMDHENMFWYRQDPGLGLRLIYFSYDVKMKEKGDIPEGYSVSREKKERFSLILESASTNQTSMYLCASSLSGAGVWTDTQYFGPGTRLTVL.